A single sample is the source of the 2 T cell receptor beta chains below, sequenced in a study of radiation and T cells in renal cell carcinoma. This sample's time point: baseline pretreatment blood. As to treatment: 15 Gy SBRT to primary tumor, nephrectomy 4 weeks later. TCRdb's copy holds only in-frame clones and misses some; the assay was immunoSEQ multiplex PCR. Of some 120,000 clones listed, about four fifths are singletons. The sample was blood, taken from a patient whose treatment included radiotherapy and nephrectomy. The receptors here all came from a woman aged 55-69 years with renal cell carcinoma.

In its sample, this clone was seen many times. The chain uses TRBV19 and TRBJ2-7; D is uncertain. Per the germline V gene, CDR1 is LNHDA and CDR2 is SQIVND (reference sequence). Trimming removed 1 base at V and 6 bases at J, with 16 bases between. This CDR3 comprises 15 residues. This CDR3 reads CASSIGPSSSSEQYF. CDR3 nucleotides: TGTGCCAGTAGTATAGGCCCCTCGTCGTCGTCCGAGCAGTACTTC.

V gene TRBV5-1 combines with J gene TRBJ2-7; maybe TRBD2 (5 bases). Trimming pared 4 bases from V and 7 bases from J, leaving 15 bases between. The germline gives CDR1 SGHRS, CDR2 YFSETQ. CDR3 size: 13 residues. The CDR3 reads CASSHGPEGEQYF. Here the CDR3 DNA reads TGCGCCAGCAGCCACGGCCCAGAGGGAGAGCAGTACTTC.